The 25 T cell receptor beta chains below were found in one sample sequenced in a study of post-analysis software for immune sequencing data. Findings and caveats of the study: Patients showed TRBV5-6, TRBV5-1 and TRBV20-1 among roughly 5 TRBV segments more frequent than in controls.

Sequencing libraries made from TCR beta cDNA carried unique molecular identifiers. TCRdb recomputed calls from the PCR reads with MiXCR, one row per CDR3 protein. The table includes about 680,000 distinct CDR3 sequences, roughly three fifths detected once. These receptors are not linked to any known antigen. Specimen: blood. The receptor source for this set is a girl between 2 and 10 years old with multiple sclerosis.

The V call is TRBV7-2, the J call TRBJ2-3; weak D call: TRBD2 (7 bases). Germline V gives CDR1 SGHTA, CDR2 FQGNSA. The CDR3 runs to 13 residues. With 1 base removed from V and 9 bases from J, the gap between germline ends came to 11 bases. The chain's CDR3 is CASSLGGGGTQYF. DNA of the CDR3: TGTGCCAGCAGCTTAGGGGGGGGCGGGACGCAGTATTTT.

CDR3: CSVERVQGGYTF. The CDR3 region has the DNA TGCAGCGTTGAGAGGGTCCAAGGGGGCTACACCTTC. The rearrangement links TRBV29-1 to TRBJ1-2, with D uncertain. Germline V lookup: CDR1 SQVTM, CDR2 ANQGSEA. Trimming cost V 3 bases and J 8 bases, with 13 bases left between them. The CDR3 covers 12 residues.

CDR3 residues: CASRQSGTGDGYTF. CDR3 nucleotide sequence: TGTGCCAGCAGGCAGTCGGGGACAGGGGATGGCTACACCTTC. The genes are TRBV12-3 or TRBV12-4 and TRBJ1-2; 10 nucleotides agree with TRBD1. The CDR3 extends over 14 amino acids. V lost 6 bases to trimming and J lost 6 bases; unmatched junction nucleotides: 7.

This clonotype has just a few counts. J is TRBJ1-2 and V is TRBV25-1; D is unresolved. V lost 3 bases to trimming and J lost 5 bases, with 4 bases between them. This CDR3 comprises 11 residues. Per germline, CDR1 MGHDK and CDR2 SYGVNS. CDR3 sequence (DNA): TGTGCCAGCAGTGAGATATATGGCTACACCTTC. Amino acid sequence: CASSEIYGYTF.

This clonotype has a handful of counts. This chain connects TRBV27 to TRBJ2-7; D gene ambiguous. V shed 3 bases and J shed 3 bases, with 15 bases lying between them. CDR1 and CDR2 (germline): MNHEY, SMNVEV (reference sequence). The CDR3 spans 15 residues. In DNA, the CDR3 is TGTGCCAGCAGTTTGTCGGAACCCACATTCTACGAGCAGTACTTC. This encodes CASSLSEPTFYEQYF.

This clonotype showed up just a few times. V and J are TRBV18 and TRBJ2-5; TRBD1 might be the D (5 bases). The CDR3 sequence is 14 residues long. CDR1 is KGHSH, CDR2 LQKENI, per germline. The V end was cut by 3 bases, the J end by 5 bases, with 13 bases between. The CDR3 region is CASSPQGLRETQYF. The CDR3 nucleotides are TGTGCCAGCTCACCCCAGGGATTGCGGGAGACCCAGTACTTC.

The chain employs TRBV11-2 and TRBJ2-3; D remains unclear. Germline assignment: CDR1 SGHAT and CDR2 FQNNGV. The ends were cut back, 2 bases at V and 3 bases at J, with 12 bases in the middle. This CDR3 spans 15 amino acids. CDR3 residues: CASSLWEESTDTQYF. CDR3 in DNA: TGTGCCAGCAGCTTATGGGAAGAGAGTACAGATACGCAGTATTTT.

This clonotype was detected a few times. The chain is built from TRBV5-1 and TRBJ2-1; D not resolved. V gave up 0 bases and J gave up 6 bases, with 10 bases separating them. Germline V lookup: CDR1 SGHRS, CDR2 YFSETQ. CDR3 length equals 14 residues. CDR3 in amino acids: CASSLARLSNEQFF. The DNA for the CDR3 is TGCGCCAGCAGCTTGGCGCGGCTCAGCAATGAGCAGTTCTTC.

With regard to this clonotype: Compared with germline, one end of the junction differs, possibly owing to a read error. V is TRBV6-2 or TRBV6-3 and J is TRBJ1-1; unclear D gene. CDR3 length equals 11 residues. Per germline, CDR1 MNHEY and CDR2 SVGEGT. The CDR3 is CASSLGGRAFF. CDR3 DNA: TGTGCCAGCAGCCTTGGCGGACGGGCGTTCTTC.

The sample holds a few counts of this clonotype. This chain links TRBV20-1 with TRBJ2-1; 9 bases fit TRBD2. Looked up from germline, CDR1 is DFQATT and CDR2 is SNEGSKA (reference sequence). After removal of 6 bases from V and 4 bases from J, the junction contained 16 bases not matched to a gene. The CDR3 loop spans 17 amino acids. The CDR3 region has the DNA TGCAGTGCCCTCTTACAACCTATAGCGGGAGTATACAATGAGCAGTTCTTC. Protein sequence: CSALLQPIAGVYNEQFF.

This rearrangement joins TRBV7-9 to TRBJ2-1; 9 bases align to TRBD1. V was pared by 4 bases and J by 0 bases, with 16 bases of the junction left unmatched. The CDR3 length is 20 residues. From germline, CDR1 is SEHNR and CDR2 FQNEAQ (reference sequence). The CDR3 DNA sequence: TGTGCCAGCAGCTCAACTTCACTTCGGACAGGGGAGAGCTCCTACAATGAGCAGTTCTTC. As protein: CASSSTSLRTGESSYNEQFF.

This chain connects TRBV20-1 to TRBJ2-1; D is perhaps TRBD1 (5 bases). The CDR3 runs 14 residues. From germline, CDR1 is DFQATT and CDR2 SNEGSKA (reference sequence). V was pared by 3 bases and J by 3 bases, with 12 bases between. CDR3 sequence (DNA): TGCAGTGCTAGTAGGGGTCTCCTCTACAATGAGCAGTTCTTC. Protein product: CSASRGLLYNEQFF.

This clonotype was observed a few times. CDR3 sequence reads: CSARRLAGGDQETQYF. The CDR3 DNA reads as TGCAGTGCTAGAAGACTAGCGGGGGGAGATCAAGAGACCCAGTACTTC. This chain uses TRBV20-1 with TRBJ2-5; 13 bases fit TRBD2. Germline V gives CDR1 DFQATT, CDR2 SNEGSKA (reference sequence). V lost 2 bases to trimming and J lost 2 bases; unmatched junction nucleotides: 5. This CDR3 is built from 16 residues.

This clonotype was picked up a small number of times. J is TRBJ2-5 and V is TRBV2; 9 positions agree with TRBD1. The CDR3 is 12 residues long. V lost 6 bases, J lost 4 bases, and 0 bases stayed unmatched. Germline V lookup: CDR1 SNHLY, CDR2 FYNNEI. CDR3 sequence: CASRDRGETQYF. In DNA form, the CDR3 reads TGTGCCAGCAGGGACAGGGGAGAGACCCAGTACTTC.

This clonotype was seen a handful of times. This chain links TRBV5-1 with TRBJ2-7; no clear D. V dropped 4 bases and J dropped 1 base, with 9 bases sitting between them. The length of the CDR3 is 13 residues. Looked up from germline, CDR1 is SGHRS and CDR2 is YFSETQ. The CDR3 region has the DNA TGCGCCAGCAGCCGGCAACAGTCCTACGAGCAGTACTTC. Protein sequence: CASSRQQSYEQYF.

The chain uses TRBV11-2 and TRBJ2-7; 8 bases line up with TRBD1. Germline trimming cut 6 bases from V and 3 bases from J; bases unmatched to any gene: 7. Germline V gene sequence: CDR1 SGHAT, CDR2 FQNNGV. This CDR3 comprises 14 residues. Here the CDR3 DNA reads TGTGCCAGCAGATCTAGGACAGGGTTCTACGAGCAGTACTTC. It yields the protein CASRSRTGFYEQYF.

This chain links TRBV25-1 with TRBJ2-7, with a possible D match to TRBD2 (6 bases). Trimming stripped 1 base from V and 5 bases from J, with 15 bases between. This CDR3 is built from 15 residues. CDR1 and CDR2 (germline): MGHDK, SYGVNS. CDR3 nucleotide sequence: TGTGCCAGCAGTGAATCGTGGGCGGGACCCCACGAGCAGTACTTC. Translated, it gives CASSESWAGPHEQYF.

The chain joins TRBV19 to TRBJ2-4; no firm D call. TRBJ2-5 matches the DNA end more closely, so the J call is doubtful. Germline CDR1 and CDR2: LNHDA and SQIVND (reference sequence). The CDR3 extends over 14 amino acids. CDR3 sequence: CASSKISVGETQYF. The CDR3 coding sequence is TGTGCCAGTTCAAAGATATCCGTGGGGGAGACCCAGTACTTC.

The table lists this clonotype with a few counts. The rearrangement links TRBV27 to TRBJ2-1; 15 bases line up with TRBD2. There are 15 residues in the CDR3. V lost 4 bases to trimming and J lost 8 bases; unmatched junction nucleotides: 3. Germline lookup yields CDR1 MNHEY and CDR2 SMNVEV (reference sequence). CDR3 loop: CASSWTSGRADEQFF. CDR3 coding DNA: TGTGCCAGCAGTTGGACTAGCGGGAGGGCCGATGAGCAGTTCTTC.

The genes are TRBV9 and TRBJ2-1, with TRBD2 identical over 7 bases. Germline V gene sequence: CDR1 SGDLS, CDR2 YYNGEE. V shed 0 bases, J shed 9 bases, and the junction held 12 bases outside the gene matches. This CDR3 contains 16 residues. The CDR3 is CASSVGGWLGGSEQFF. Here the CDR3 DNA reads TGTGCCAGCAGCGTAGGGGGTTGGTTAGGCGGGAGTGAGCAGTTCTTC.

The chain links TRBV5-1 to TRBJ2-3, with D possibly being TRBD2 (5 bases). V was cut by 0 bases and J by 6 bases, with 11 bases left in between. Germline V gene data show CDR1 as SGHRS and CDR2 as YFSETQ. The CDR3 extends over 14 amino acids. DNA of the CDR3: TGCGCCAGCAGCTTGGGAGGTACGGGGGATACGCAGTATTTT. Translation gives CASSLGGTGDTQYF. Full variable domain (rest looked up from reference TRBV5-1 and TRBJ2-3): KAGVTQTPRYLIKTRGQQVTLSCSPISGHRSVSWYQQTPGQGLQFLFEYFSETQRNKGNFPGRFSGRQFSNSRSEMNVSTLELGDSALYLCASSLGGTGDTQYFGPGTRLTVL.

CDR3 residues: CAISVGLAGSRETQYF. The CDR3 nucleotides are TGTGCCATCAGTGTGGGACTAGCGGGGAGCCGAGAGACCCAGTACTTC. V is TRBV10-3 and J is TRBJ2-5; 13 nucleotides agree with TRBD2. V gave up 4 bases and J gave up 4 bases; unmatched junction bases: 6. CDR3 length equals 16 residues. Per germline, CDR1 ENHRY and CDR2 SYGVKD.

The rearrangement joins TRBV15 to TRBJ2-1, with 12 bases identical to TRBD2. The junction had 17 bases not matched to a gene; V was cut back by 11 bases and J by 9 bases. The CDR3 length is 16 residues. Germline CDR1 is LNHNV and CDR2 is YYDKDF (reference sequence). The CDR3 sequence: CASWASGRAVAGEQFF. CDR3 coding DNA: TGTGCCTCGTGGGCTAGCGGGAGGGCCGTTGCAGGTGAGCAGTTCTTC.

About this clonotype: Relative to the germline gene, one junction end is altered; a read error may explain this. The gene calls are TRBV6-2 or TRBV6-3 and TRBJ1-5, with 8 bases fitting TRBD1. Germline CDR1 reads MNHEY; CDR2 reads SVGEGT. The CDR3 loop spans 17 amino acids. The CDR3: CASSYSITGGSNRPQHF. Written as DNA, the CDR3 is TGTGCCAGCAGTTACTCGATAACAGGGGGGAGCAATCGGCCCCAGCATTTT.

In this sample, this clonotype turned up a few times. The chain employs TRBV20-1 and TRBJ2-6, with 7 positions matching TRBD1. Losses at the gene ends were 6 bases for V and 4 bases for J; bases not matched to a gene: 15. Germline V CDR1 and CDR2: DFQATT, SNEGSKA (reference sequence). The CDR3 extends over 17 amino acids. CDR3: CSALDRDGPLGANVLTF. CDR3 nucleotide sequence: TGCAGTGCACTTGACAGGGACGGTCCCCTCGGGGCCAACGTCCTGACTTTC.